The entry below describes one T cell receptor (beta chain). The clone's antigen remains unknown. Base qualities are not at hand, and no much larger clone is one base apart. This specimen belongs to a study of cytomegalovirus exposure and HLA in healthy donors (TCRdb year 2017). Looking at the study overall: In an earlier analysis of approximately 500 of the donors, 276 Gb of sequence data and 90 million to 130 million unique TCR beta sequences from about 190 million T cells were reported. An early release that covered fewer than 750 HLA-typed donors contained approximately 300 gigabases of sequencing data and 70 million to 100 million unique TCR sequences. Of the 300 to 450 genotyped donors, roughly 80% fell in the genetic ancestry cluster associated with self-reported Caucasian donors. The aim of the study was to test whether cataloging public T cell receptors could identify signatures of past pathogen exposure. The T cell repertoires of under 700 subjects were profiled by immunosequencing and related to cytomegalovirus serostatus. Along with the approximately 650-subject first cohort, a separate validation cohort of 120 different subjects was used. To predict cytomegalovirus infection status, the study combined high-throughput TCR immunosequencing, statistical association of individual TCRs with disease status, and machine learning. A later analysis re-analyzed previously published TCR beta repertoires from 666 donors and added high-resolution HLA genotyping to study TCR occurrence patterns. Rather than using new phenotypic data, the later analysis identified candidate immune exposures from TCR beta sequences and from how often those sequences occurred across donors. In an earlier analysis of about 590 of the donors, high-throughput TCR beta sequencing was used to judge whether each TCR beta V gene segment behaved as functional or pseudogenic. Donor age, sex, ethnicity and CMV serostatus were compiled together with the repertoire data. Genome-wide SNP genotypes for about 55% of the roughly 670 donors were used in a later genetic analysis, which treated that subset as a discovery cohort. All discovery cohort repertoires had been generated on a single sequencing platform. Both class I and class II loci were covered by HLA typing, at four-digit resolution. The number of typed donors differed by locus: roughly 629-640 for A, B, C, DRB1 and DQB1; 500 to 550 for DQA1; approximately 600 for DPA1; and about 450 for DPB1. Four to six DR-DQ haplotypes were handled as single units for association and clustering, since linkage in the cohort was strong. Among about 360 genotyped donors of the cohort, an average of approximately 230,000 unique TCR beta nucleotide sequences were sequenced per donor, around 20% of them non-productive.

Summary of the overall study and its limitations: In vitro tests confirmed that a few of the cytomegalovirus-associated TCR beta chains recognize cytomegalovirus antigens. Presence/absence analyses assumed roughly uniform sequencing depth across donors, an assumption that may not hold. According to the authors, the approach could potentially be generalized to other disease states and immunological phenotypes. A later analysis reported that several top co-occurrence clusters appeared linked to parvovirus B19, influenza, CMV and Epstein-Barr virus. A later analysis found that most CMV-associated TCR beta chains appeared HLA-restricted, with HLA associations seemingly driven largely by CMV exposure. This cohort had only TCR beta chains sequenced, and the lack of alpha or paired-chain data limited which features could be detected. Compared with equally common non-associated chains, HLA-associated TCR beta chains in a later analysis were more clonally expanded and had lower generation probabilities. Most TCR sequences were observed very rarely across donors, whereas some public TCRs were present in many individuals. In an earlier analysis of several hundred of the donors, most TCR beta V segments were observed in productive rearrangements about 87% or about 30% of the time, broadly matching IMGT annotations. At a false discovery rate of 0.05, a later analysis linked under 20,000 TCR beta sequences to specific HLA alleles. According to a later genetic analysis, donors in an Asian-associated ancestry cluster had fewer N-insertions in productive TCRs than the roughly 660-donor mean. A further reported finding was that TCR beta sequences accurately predicted the HLA-A and HLA-B alleles for most subjects in the first cohort. The study listed around 160 TCR beta chains as associated with cytomegalovirus. The earlier analysis of approximately 590 of the donors excluded roughly 16 rarely observed V segments, including chromosome 9 orphons, because counts were too low. In a later genetic analysis, a missense DCLRE1C variant was associated with V-gene and J-gene trimming of TCR beta chains, and the association was replicated in an independent cohort. Assigning TCR associations to individual alleles was difficult when HLA alleles, especially DR and DQ, strongly co-occurred. A cluster of highly shared sequence variants was judged likely to represent a technical artifact of the sequencing pipeline. HLA typing was unavailable for some donors at each locus, so association tests used only the typed subset. Because the 87-base-pair reads could not distinguish some IMGT-functional V segments, including TRBV6-2 and TRBV6-3, those segments were excluded. In both the original and validation cohorts, the classifier was reported to diagnose cytomegalovirus status with high specificity and sensitivity. The only immune exposure information available for the cohort was CMV serostatus. Linkage disequilibrium might explain the correlated functional status among segregating V segments, but an unknown experimental factor could not be ruled out. A later analysis found that TCR association rates varied across HLA loci, with DRB1 alleles showing the most associated TCRs and HLA-C alleles the fewest.

Inclusive of the bounding cysteine and phenylalanine, the CDR3 is 13 residues long. Of all the DNA, just the CDR3 is kept, 39 bases in frame from base 1. CDR1 GTSNPN and CDR2 SVGIG were looked up in the germline V gene (reference sequence). After removal of 4 bases from V and 8 bases from J, the junction retains 9 bases not matched to a gene. The method behind the library was the immunoSEQ multiplex PCR assay. A mixture of 60 forward primers for TCR Vbeta segments and 13 reverse primers for TCR Jbeta segments was used in the multiplex PCR. The CDR3 region of rearranged TCR beta genes was amplified from genomic DNA with a multiplex PCR assay. The Illumina HiSeq System was used to sequence the amplified TCR beta libraries as 87-base-pair reads. The authors processed their data as follows. Across the 500 to 850 repertoires, a later analysis counted approximately 75 million unique TCR beta chains, 8.5 million to 12 million of which were shared by at least two donors. A nearest-neighbor algorithm error-corrected the raw reads and collapsed the reads into unique sequences, merging closely related sequences to remove PCR and sequencing errors. CDR3 sequences were aligned to IMGT reference sequences to assign V, D and J gene segments. Each retained sequence needed at least a six-nucleotide match to both a V gene segment and a J gene segment. A rearrangement counted as productive if the CDR3 had no stop codons and remained in frame with V and J, and every other rearrangement counted as non-productive. CDR3 was defined by IMGT convention, running from the second conserved V-encoded cysteine to the conserved J-encoded phenylalanine. Sequences without an unambiguous match to a single V gene segment were excluded from the earlier analysis of about 600 of the donors. An earlier analysis of almost 600 of the donors classified V segments as functional when productive rearrangements were above 56.7% and as segregating when the standard deviation between donors was above 5%. A statistical classification framework was built for diagnosing cytomegalovirus status from the catalog of TCR beta chain sequences. V and J gene assignment, in a later analysis, came from comparing TCR nucleotide sequences with IMGT/GENE-DB human TR gene sequences. A later analysis assigned CDR3 sequences and most-parsimonious VDJ recombination scenarios with the TCRdist pipeline. In a later analysis, every TCR beta chain was defined by the combination of its CDR3 amino acid sequence and its V-gene family, and reads without a unique V-gene family were dropped. As a way to deal with suspected cross-contamination and a sequencing artifact, a later analysis dropped 450 to 600 nucleotide sequences that were highly shared and had low generation probability. For each public chain, a later analysis derived a clonal expansion index from normalized ranks of inferred template counts within each repertoire. A later analysis computed generation probabilities with a VDJ recombination model fitted to out-of-frame rearrangements, and checked the results against IGoR. In a later analysis, hypergeometric tests were used to score TCR-TCR, TCR-HLA and TCR-CMV co-occurrence, with a repertoire-size bias correction applied to TCR pairs. In a later analysis, false discovery rates were estimated by permuting HLA or CMV assignments 20 times. In a later analysis, co-occurring TCRs were grouped with DBSCAN, and TCRdist sequence similarity was added when clustering was performed within HLA-allele-positive subsets. Repertoires with fewer than 30,000 or more than 120,000 public chains were left out of co-occurrence clustering, as were roughly five repertoires with anomalous nucleotide sharing. This immuneACCESS table, as held by TCRdb, lists in-frame sequences with V and J called but not all clones. Of the missing ones, under half trace to an unresolved V gene in checked studies; the others have no known cause. Clonal size and the V and J genes are those of that table, whereas D and trimming came from the DNA. This sample lists fewer than 150,000 clones; 77% were detected once. Approximately 4.9% of the sample goes to the ten largest clones.

The cohort consisted of hundreds of healthy bone marrow donors. At the time of sampling, every cohort member was nominally healthy, though immune exposures that went unrecorded were likely present. The donor was CMV seronegative and was included in the group of several hundred seronegative cohort members. A peripheral blood sample was collected from each donor, and TCR beta sequencing was performed on peripheral blood mononuclear cells. Genomic DNA was extracted from the blood cell samples with the Qiagen DNeasy Blood Extraction Kit. Sample: PBMCs. The sequence came from a woman between 45 and 65 years old in good health and CMV-seronegative. The rearranged segments are TRBV30 and TRBJ1-2; TRBD1 matches 8 bases in the middle. For the CDR3, the sequence is CAWKQDRVYGYTF. The DNA sequence is given as TGTGCCTGGAAACAGGACAGGGTCTACGGCTACACCTTC.